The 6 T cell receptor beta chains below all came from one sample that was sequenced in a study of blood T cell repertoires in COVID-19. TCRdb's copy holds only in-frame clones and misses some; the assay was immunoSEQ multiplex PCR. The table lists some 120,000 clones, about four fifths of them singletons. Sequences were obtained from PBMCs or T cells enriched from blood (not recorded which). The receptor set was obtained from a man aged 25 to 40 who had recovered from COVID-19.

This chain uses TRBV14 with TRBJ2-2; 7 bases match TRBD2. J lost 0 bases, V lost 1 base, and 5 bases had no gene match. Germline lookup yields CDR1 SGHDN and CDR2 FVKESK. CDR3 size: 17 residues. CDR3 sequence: CASSQVGLAANTGELFF. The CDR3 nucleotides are TGTGCCAGCAGCCAAGTTGGGCTAGCGGCGAACACCGGGGAGCTGTTTTTT.

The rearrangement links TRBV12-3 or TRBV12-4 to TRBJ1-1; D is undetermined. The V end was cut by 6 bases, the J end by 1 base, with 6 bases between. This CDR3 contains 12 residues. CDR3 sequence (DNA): TGTGCCAGCAGCGTGAGGAACACTGAAGCTTTCTTT. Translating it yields CASSVRNTEAFF.

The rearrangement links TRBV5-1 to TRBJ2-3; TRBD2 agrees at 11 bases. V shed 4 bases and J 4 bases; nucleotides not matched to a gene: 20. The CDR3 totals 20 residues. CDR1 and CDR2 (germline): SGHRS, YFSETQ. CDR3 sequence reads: CASSRGLASGRRPWADTQYF. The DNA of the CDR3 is TGCGCCAGCAGCCGGGGGCTCGCTAGCGGGAGGCGCCCTTGGGCAGATACGCAGTATTTT.

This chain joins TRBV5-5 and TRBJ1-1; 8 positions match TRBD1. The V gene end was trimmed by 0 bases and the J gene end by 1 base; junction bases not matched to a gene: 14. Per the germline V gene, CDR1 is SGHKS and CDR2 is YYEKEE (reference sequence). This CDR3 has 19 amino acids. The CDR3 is CASSLGFRLMDRENTEAFF. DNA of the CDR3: TGTGCCAGCAGCTTGGGCTTCAGGTTGATGGACAGGGAGAACACTGAAGCTTTCTTT. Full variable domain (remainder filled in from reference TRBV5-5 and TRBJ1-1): DAGVTQSPTHLIKTRGQQVTLRCSPISGHKSVSWYQQVLGQGPQFIFQYYEKEERGRGNFPDRFSARQFPNYSSELNVNALLLGDSALYLCASSLGFRLMDRENTEAFFGQGTRLTVV.

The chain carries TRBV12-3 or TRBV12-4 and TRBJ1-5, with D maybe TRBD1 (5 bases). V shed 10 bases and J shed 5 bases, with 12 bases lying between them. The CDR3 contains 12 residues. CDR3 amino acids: CATGSEDQPQHF. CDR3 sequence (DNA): TGTGCCACAGGGTCAGAGGATCAGCCCCAGCATTTT.

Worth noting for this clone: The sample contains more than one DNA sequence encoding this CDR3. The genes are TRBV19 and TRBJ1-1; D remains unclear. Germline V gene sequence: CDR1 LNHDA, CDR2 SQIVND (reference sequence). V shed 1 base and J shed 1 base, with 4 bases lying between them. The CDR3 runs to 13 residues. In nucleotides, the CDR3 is TGTGCCAGTAGTATAGTGAGGAACACTGAAGCTTTCTTT. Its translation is CASSIVRNTEAFF.